The rows below give T cell receptor beta chains drawn from one sample of a study of T cells in Graves' hyperthyroidism and ophthalmopathy. TCRdb analysed the multiplex PCR reads with MiXCR anew, one entry per CDR3 protein. The data hold more than 500,000 distinct CDR3 sequences, with under 60% observed a single time. Material: peripheral blood or thyroid tissue (not recorded which). These receptors were obtained from an adult woman with Graves' disease, either hyperthyroidism or ophthalmopathy (not recorded which). Both conserved end residues are part of each CDR3. The D gene is left open where the match is weak. Some rows mark clone size as missing; the rest say once, few, many or name a class of expanded clone.

v_call: TRBV7-2
d_call: .
j_call: TRBJ2-7
clone_size: .
cdr3_nt: TGTGCCAGCAGCTTAGCGGCTAGCGAGAGCTACGAGCAGTACTTC
cdr3_aa: CASSLAASESYEQYF

v_call: TRBV5-1
d_call: .
j_call: TRBJ2-6
clone_size: .
cdr3_nt: TGCGCCAGCAGCTTGACCTACTCTGGGGCCAACGTCCTGACTTTC
cdr3_aa: CASSLTYSGANVLTF

v_call: TRBV19
d_call: .
j_call: TRBJ1-1
clone_size: few
cdr3_nt: TGTGCCAGTAGGGAGGGACCGACGAACACTGAAGCTTTCTTT
cdr3_aa: CASREGPTNTEAFF

v_call: TRBV2
d_call: .
j_call: TRBJ1-1
clone_size: .
cdr3_nt: TGTGCCAGCAGCGGATCCCGGGACGGGCAGAACACTGAAGCTTTCTTT
cdr3_aa: CASSGSRDGQNTEAFF

v_call: TRBV29-1
d_call: .
j_call: TRBJ1-6
clone_size: .
cdr3_nt: TGCAGCGTTGTAGCCAGGGACGGGGCGGGGAGCTCCTCGACTGGACAGCCTCATTCACCCCTCCACTTT
cdr3_aa: CSVVARDGAGSSSTGQPHSPLHF

v_call: TRBV24-1
d_call: TRBD1
j_call: TRBJ1-5
clone_size: .
cdr3_nt: TGTGCCACCAGTGACCGTGGACAGGCCCTGCAGCCCCAGCATTTT
cdr3_aa: CATSDRGQALQPQHF

v_call: TRBV15
d_call: TRBD1
j_call: TRBJ1-2
clone_size: .
cdr3_nt: TGTGCCACCAGCAGCCCAGGACAGGGAGCTCTAAAAGGCTACACCTTC
cdr3_aa: CATSSPGQGALKGYTF

v_call: TRBV3-1
d_call: TRBD1
j_call: TRBJ2-7
clone_size: few
cdr3_nt: TGTGCCAGCAGCCAAAGGACAGGGGAAGGCGGCGAGCAGTACTTC
cdr3_aa: CASSQRTGEGGEQYF

v_call: TRBV5-1
d_call: .
j_call: TRBJ2-2
clone_size: many
cdr3_nt: TGCGCCAGCAGCTCGTTCCAGAACACCGGGGAGCTGTTTTTT
cdr3_aa: CASSSFQNTGELFF

v_call: TRBV5-8
d_call: .
j_call: TRBJ1-5
clone_size: many
cdr3_nt: TGTGCCAGCAGCCCGGACGTGGATCAGCCCCAGCATTTT
cdr3_aa: CASSPDVDQPQHF

v_call: TRBV4-1
d_call: .
j_call: TRBJ1-2
clone_size: many
cdr3_nt: TGCGCCAGCAGCCGAGATGGGGGAGAAGTCTATGGCTACACCTTC
cdr3_aa: CASSRDGGEVYGYTF

v_call: TRBV20-1
d_call: TRBD1
j_call: TRBJ1-1
clone_size: .
cdr3_nt: TGCAGTGCCAACAGGGGCTGGAGCACTGAAGCTTTCTTT
cdr3_aa: CSANRGWSTEAFF

v_call: TRBV7-9
d_call: TRBD1
j_call: TRBJ1-5
clone_size: once
cdr3_nt: TGTGCCAGCTTACAGGGGACGGGCCCTCGCGGTCAGCCCCAGCATTTT
cdr3_aa: CASLQGTGPRGQPQHF

v_call: TRBV7-9
d_call: .
j_call: TRBJ2-6
clone_size: once
cdr3_nt: TGTGCCAGCAGCCGAGGACCGCCCGGTGAGGCCAACGTCCTGACTTTC
cdr3_aa: CASSRGPPGEANVLTF

v_call: TRBV29-1
d_call: .
j_call: TRBJ2-5
clone_size: .
cdr3_nt: TGCAGCGTTGAAACGGTGCGATCAGAGACCCAGTACTTC
cdr3_aa: CSVETVRSETQYF

v_call: TRBV10-3
d_call: TRBD1
j_call: TRBJ2-7
clone_size: few
cdr3_nt: TGTGCCATCAGCCAGGGACAGGGGGACGAGCAGTACTTC
cdr3_aa: CAISQGQGDEQYF

v_call: TRBV7-9
d_call: .
j_call: TRBJ2-5
clone_size: few
cdr3_nt: TGTGCCAGCAGCCCAGACCGGCGGGAGACCCAGTACTTC
cdr3_aa: CASSPDRRETQYF

v_call: TRBV6-5
d_call: .
j_call: TRBJ2-2
clone_size: .
cdr3_nt: TGTGCCAGCAGGGCGACCTCGGGCGGGGAGCTGTTTTTT
cdr3_aa: CASRATSGGELFF

v_call: TRBV6-6
d_call: .
j_call: TRBJ1-4
clone_size: many
cdr3_nt: TGTGCCAGCAGTCAGTGGGACGGCCGAAATGAAAAACTGTTTTTT
cdr3_aa: CASSQWDGRNEKLFF

v_call: TRBV15
d_call: .
j_call: TRBJ1-1
clone_size: many
cdr3_nt: TGTGCCACCACTACCCTTGTTGGGGGCACTGAAGCTTTCTTT
cdr3_aa: CATTTLVGGTEAFF

v_call: TRBV20-1
d_call: TRBD1
j_call: TRBJ2-7
clone_size: many
cdr3_nt: TGCGGGACTGGGGGGACAGGGGGCTACGAGCAGTACTTC
cdr3_aa: CGTGGTGGYEQYF

v_call: TRBV4-1
d_call: .
j_call: TRBJ2-7
clone_size: many
cdr3_nt: TGCGCCAGCAGCCAAGAGAGAGCACCTACCTACGAGCAGTACTTC
cdr3_aa: CASSQERAPTYEQYF

v_call: TRBV20-1
d_call: .
j_call: TRBJ2-7
clone_size: many
cdr3_nt: TGCAGTGCTTCGGGACTGATCCGTGGGGAGCAGTACTTC
cdr3_aa: CSASGLIRGEQYF

v_call: TRBV10-3
d_call: .
j_call: TRBJ2-7
clone_size: .
cdr3_nt: TGTGCCATCTACGAGGGTTACGAGCAGTACTTC
cdr3_aa: CAIYEGYEQYF

v_call: TRBV6-6
d_call: .
j_call: TRBJ1-3
clone_size: many
cdr3_nt: TGTGCCAGCAGTTACGCTAGCAGGGCTGGAAACACCATATATTTT
cdr3_aa: CASSYASRAGNTIYF

v_call: TRBV7-9
d_call: TRBD2
j_call: TRBJ2-2
clone_size: .
cdr3_nt: TGTGCCAGCAGCTTAGTAGCGGGAGCGGAACTCACCGGGGAGCTGTTTTTT
cdr3_aa: CASSLVAGAELTGELFF

v_call: TRBV20-1
d_call: .
j_call: TRBJ2-3
clone_size: many
cdr3_nt: TGCAGTGCTAGCCTGGCTAGCACAGATACGCAGTATTTT
cdr3_aa: CSASLASTDTQYF

v_call: TRBV29-1
d_call: .
j_call: TRBJ1-4
clone_size: many
cdr3_nt: TGCAGCGTTGAAGTGGGAGCAAAACTGTTTTTT
cdr3_aa: CSVEVGAKLFF

v_call: TRBV29-1
d_call: .
j_call: TRBJ2-7
clone_size: many
cdr3_nt: TGCAGCGTCCTACTGACAGGAGCCTACGAGCAGTACTTC
cdr3_aa: CSVLLTGAYEQYF

v_call: TRBV29-1
d_call: .
j_call: TRBJ1-1
clone_size: .
cdr3_nt: TGCAGCGCCGAGCATCGACAGAACACTGAAGCTTTCTTT
cdr3_aa: CSAEHRQNTEAFF

v_call: TRBV7-8
d_call: .
j_call: TRBJ1-2
clone_size: .
cdr3_nt: TGTGCCAGCAGCTCCAATTCAAACTATGACTACACCTTC
cdr3_aa: CASSSNSNYDYTF

v_call: TRBV5-1
d_call: TRBD1
j_call: TRBJ2-7
clone_size: .
cdr3_nt: TGTGCCAGCAGCTCTCGCTGGGGACAGGGTTACGAGCAGTACTTC
cdr3_aa: CASSSRWGQGYEQYF

v_call: TRBV5-8
d_call: TRBD1
j_call: TRBJ1-1
clone_size: .
cdr3_nt: TGTGCCAGCAGCTTGGAGGGGGCGGAAGCTTTCTTT
cdr3_aa: CASSLEGAEAFF

v_call: TRBV6-1
d_call: TRBD1
j_call: TRBJ1-2
clone_size: many
cdr3_nt: TGTGCCAGCCTCGTTCAGGACAGGGGGCGATATACCTATGGCTACACCTTC
cdr3_aa: CASLVQDRGRYTYGYTF

v_call: TRBV9
d_call: TRBD1
j_call: TRBJ2-7
clone_size: many
cdr3_nt: TGTGCCAGCAGCGGAGACAGGGGCTACGAGCAGTACTTC
cdr3_aa: CASSGDRGYEQYF

v_call: TRBV28
d_call: TRBD1
j_call: TRBJ1-1
clone_size: .
cdr3_nt: TGTGCCAGCCGACAGGGAAACACTGAAACTTTCTTT
cdr3_aa: CASRQGNTETFF

v_call: TRBV15
d_call: .
j_call: TRBJ1-1
clone_size: many
cdr3_nt: TGTGCCACCAGCAACTCATGGAACACTGAAGCTTTCTTT
cdr3_aa: CATSNSWNTEAFF

v_call: TRBV27
d_call: TRBD1
j_call: TRBJ1-1
clone_size: many
cdr3_nt: TGTGCCAGCAGTCAGGACAGGGAAGTCACAGCTTTCTTT
cdr3_aa: CASSQDREVTAFF

v_call: TRBV9
d_call: TRBD1
j_call: TRBJ1-1
clone_size: once
cdr3_nt: TGTGCCAGCAGCGCCAGCATTCGGGGACAGGGGGCGAACACTGAAGCTTTCTTT
cdr3_aa: CASSASIRGQGANTEAFF

v_call: TRBV2
d_call: .
j_call: TRBJ2-6
clone_size: .
cdr3_nt: TGTGCCAGCAGTGAAGCCAGTTTCTCTGGGGCCAACGTCCTGACTTTC
cdr3_aa: CASSEASFSGANVLTF

v_call: TRBV20-1
d_call: TRBD1
j_call: TRBJ2-6
clone_size: .
cdr3_nt: TGCAGTGCTAGAGCAGACAGGGCTGGGGCCAACGTCCTGACTTTC
cdr3_aa: CSARADRAGANVLTF

v_call: TRBV2
d_call: .
j_call: TRBJ1-2
clone_size: .
cdr3_nt: TGTGCCAGCAGTGGGACTCGCTCCTACACCTTC
cdr3_aa: CASSGTRSYTF

v_call: TRBV2
d_call: .
j_call: TRBJ1-1
clone_size: many
cdr3_nt: TGTGCCAGCAGTGAGGGACACTACACTGAAGCTTTCTTT
cdr3_aa: CASSEGHYTEAFF

v_call: TRBV28
d_call: .
j_call: TRBJ1-1
clone_size: many
cdr3_nt: TGTGCCAGCAGTAGGGCCACTGAAGCTTTCTTT
cdr3_aa: CASSRATEAFF

v_call: TRBV20-1
d_call: TRBD1
j_call: TRBJ1-1
clone_size: many
cdr3_nt: TGCAGTCCGGGACGGGACAGGGGAACTGAAGCTTTCTTT
cdr3_aa: CSPGRDRGTEAFF

v_call: TRBV5-1
d_call: .
j_call: TRBJ2-1
clone_size: .
cdr3_nt: TGCGCCAGCAGCTTTGACTATCGGAATGAGCAGTTCTTC
cdr3_aa: CASSFDYRNEQFF